The 16 T cell receptor beta chains listed next were all sequenced from one sample in a study of CD8+ T cells in alopecia areata. Treatment of the sample: oral pan-JAK inhibitor, 5-10 mg twice daily. Extracted RNA was reverse transcribed, and the resulting cDNA served as sequencing template. The table came from immunoSEQ multiplex PCR; TCRdb's copy has only in-frame clones and leaves some out. The sample contains some 200,000 clones, approximately 56% of which appear only once. Sequenced here: CD4+ T cells sorted from blood, sampled at week 4, from a patient treated with tofacitinib. The receptors originated from a human donor with alopecia areata.

This clone occurred a few times. The chain links TRBV28 to TRBJ2-7; 8 positions match TRBD2. The CDR3 is 13 amino acids. Germline values: CDR1 MDHEN, CDR2 SYDVKM. V was clipped by 8 bases and J by 4 bases; unmatched bases: 7. The CDR3, as DNA: TGTGCCAGCGGACCGGGGGGGCCTTACGAGCAGTACTTC. It specifies CASGPGGPYEQYF.

The chain employs TRBV29-1 and TRBJ1-1; D perhaps matches TRBD1 (6 bases). Trimming took off 7 bases at V and 11 bases at J, with 14 bases between the two ends. CDR1 is SQVTM, CDR2 ANQGSEA, per germline. This CDR3 comprises 10 residues. Written as DNA, the CDR3 is TGCAGCGGCTTACAGGGCGACGCTTTCTTT. It translates to CSGLQGDAFF.

Only one count was recorded for this clone. CDR3 nucleotide sequence: TGTGCCTCGAACTGGAACACTGAAGCTTTCTTT. It specifies CASNWNTEAFF. V is TRBV30 and J is TRBJ1-1, with D unresolved. This CDR3 is 11 amino acids long. Looked up from germline, CDR1 is GTSNPN and CDR2 is SVGIG (reference sequence). With 7 bases removed from V and 1 base from J, the gap between germline ends came to 7 bases.

The chain employs TRBV4-3 and TRBJ2-2, with D perhaps matching TRBD2 (6 bases). The CDR3 spans 15 residues. Germline CDR1 reads LGHNA; CDR2 reads YSLEER. Between the trimmed V and J ends, which lost 2 bases and 2 bases, there was a span of 9 bases. For the CDR3, the DNA is TGCGCCAGCAGCCAACCTGCGGGAAACACCGGGGAGCTGTTTTTT. Translation gives CASSQPAGNTGELFF.

The CDR3 reads CAWSVQGGTGANVLTF. The CDR3 DNA sequence: TGTGCCTGGAGTGTACAGGGGGGCACTGGGGCCAACGTCCTGACTTTC. V gene TRBV30 combines with J gene TRBJ2-6, with 8 bases fitting TRBD1. V lost 0 bases to trimming and J lost 2 bases; unmatched junction nucleotides: 3. CDR3 length: 16 amino acids. CDR1 and CDR2 (germline): GTSNPN, SVGIG (reference sequence).

This chain links TRBV5-6 with TRBJ2-5; 8 nucleotides agree with TRBD1. The CDR3 totals 13 residues. Germline values: CDR1 SGHDT, CDR2 YYEEEE. The ends lost 2 bases at V and 11 bases at J; junction bases unmatched: 8. The CDR3 protein is CASSFTGGREQYF. The CDR3, as DNA: TGTGCCAGCAGCTTCACAGGGGGAAGGGAGCAGTACTTC. The variable domain in full, with the rest retrieved from reference TRBV5-6 and TRBJ2-5, is DAGVTQSPTHLIKTRGQQVTLRCSPKSGHDTVSWYQQALGQGPQFIFQYYEEEERQRGNFPDRFSGHQFPNYSSELNVNALLLGDSALYLCASSFTGGREQYFGPGTRLLVL.

The chain is built from TRBV30 and TRBJ1-1; D not certain. The CDR3 has 12 residues. CDR1 and CDR2 (germline): GTSNPN, SVGIG (reference sequence). V was clipped by 4 bases and J by 1 base, with 7 bases between them. CDR3 sequence (DNA): TGTGCCTGGATTACAGAGAACACTGAAGCTTTCTTT. Amino acid sequence: CAWITENTEAFF. The whole variable domain, remainder taken from reference TRBV30 and TRBJ1-1, is SQTIHQWPATLVQPVGSPLSLECTVEGTSNPNLYWYRQAAGRGLQLLFYSVGIGQISSEVPQNLSASRPQDRQFILSSKKLLLSDSGFYLCAWITENTEAFFGQGTRLTVV.

Details on this clone: The sample contains more than one DNA sequence encoding this CDR3. This rearrangement joins TRBV30 to TRBJ1-5, with D perhaps TRBD1 (6 bases). V gave up 0 bases and J gave up 4 bases, with 7 bases separating them. CDR3 length: 13 amino acids. Germline V lookup: CDR1 GTSNPN, CDR2 SVGIG (reference sequence). The CDR3 region has the DNA TGTGCCTGGAGTGTAAGGGGGAATCAGCCCCAGCATTTT. Its translation is CAWSVRGNQPQHF.

The chain employs TRBV5-4 and TRBJ2-1; perhaps TRBD2 as D (5 bases). The V end was cut by 3 bases, the J end by 4 bases, with 14 bases between. The V gene's germline CDR1 is SGHNT and CDR2 YYREEE (reference sequence). This CDR3 contains 15 residues. CDR3 residues: CASSSSRDYYNEQFF. For the CDR3, the DNA is TGTGCCAGCAGCTCCTCGAGGGATTATTACAATGAGCAGTTCTTC.

The rearrangement joins TRBV30 to TRBJ2-2, with D hard to call. Trimming stripped 3 bases from V and 4 bases from J, with 12 bases between. Germline lookup yields CDR1 GTSNPN and CDR2 SVGIG (reference sequence). There are 14 residues in the CDR3. Here the CDR3 DNA reads TGTGCCTGGAGGAGAAGCCGGCCCACCGGGGAGCTGTTTTTT. As protein: CAWRRSRPTGELFF.

This rearrangement joins TRBV27 to TRBJ2-2; tentative D call: TRBD2 (6 bases). Germline CDR1 is MNHEY and CDR2 is SMNVEV (reference sequence). Trimming took off 7 bases at V and 4 bases at J, with 16 bases between the two ends. This CDR3 is 15 amino acids long. CDR3 amino acids: CASKRAGGITGELFF. In DNA form, the CDR3 reads TGTGCCAGCAAAAGGGCAGGCGGGATCACCGGGGAGCTGTTTTTT.

This CDR3 is CASSQDEQVADTQYF. CDR3 coding DNA: TGCGCCAGCAGCCAAGATGAGCAAGTAGCAGATACGCAGTATTTT. The J gene is TRBJ2-3, the V gene TRBV4-1; D uncertain. Trimming shortened V by 0 bases and J by 4 bases, and 11 bases separated the two germline ends. Germline V gene sequence: CDR1 MGHRA, CDR2 YSYEKL. The CDR3 sequence is 15 residues long.

The rearrangement links TRBV29-1 to TRBJ1-1; D perhaps matches TRBD1 (5 bases). This CDR3 is built from 15 residues. Germline V CDR1 and CDR2: SQVTM, ANQGSEA. Trimming removed 4 bases at V and 4 bases at J, with 19 bases between. The CDR3: CSVVGGRRGATEAFF. CDR3 nucleotides: TGCAGCGTTGTCGGAGGACGTCGAGGGGCCACTGAAGCTTTCTTT.

The chain links TRBV5-1 to TRBJ2-5; D possibly corresponds to TRBD1 (6 bases). The CDR3 spans 13 residues. The V gene lost 9 bases and the J gene lost 1 base, with 13 bases spanning the gap. Germline values: CDR1 SGHRS, CDR2 YFSETQ. DNA for the CDR3: TGCGCCACCTCGTTGACAGGCCAAGAGACCCAGTACTTC. This gives the protein CATSLTGQETQYF. Supplemented by reference TRBV5-1 and TRBJ2-5, the full variable domain reads KAGVTQTPRYLIKTRGQQVTLSCSPISGHRSVSWYQQTPGQGLQFLFEYFSETQRNKGNFPGRFSGRQFSNSRSEMNVSTLELGDSALYLCATSLTGQETQYFGPGTRLLVL.

The chain links TRBV25-1 to TRBJ1-2, with 7 positions matching TRBD1. The CDR3 contains 14 residues. Germline trimming cut 4 bases from V and 8 bases from J; bases unmatched to any gene: 10. The germline gives CDR1 MGHDK, CDR2 SYGVNS. The CDR3 DNA follows: TGTGCCAGCAGTGGGTACAGGGGAAAAGGGGGCTACACCTTC. This sequence encodes CASSGYRGKGGYTF.

The genes are TRBV7-2 and TRBJ2-3; D is undetermined. The CDR3 has 14 amino acids. CDR1 is SGHTA, CDR2 FQGNSA, per germline. With 5 bases removed from V and 4 bases from J, the gap between germline ends came to 13 bases. The CDR3 sequence is CASSLSGRPDTQYF. In nucleotides, the CDR3 is TGTGCCAGCAGCCTTTCAGGCCGCCCAGATACGCAGTATTTT.